Listed here is a single T cell receptor (beta chain). CDR1 is SGHDN, CDR2 FVKESK, per germline. This CDR3 contains 14 residues. Trimming pared 2 bases from V and 6 bases from J, leaving 10 bases between. This sample was taken from a study of control samples from healthy donors and cancer patients. Sequencing was performed with immunoSEQ multiplex PCR; in TCRdb, only in-frame clones are kept and a portion is missing. This table holds some 150,000 clones, approximately 96% found once. The sequence was collected from a young woman in good health. The rearrangement uses TRBV14 and TRBJ2-2, with no clear D. Sequenced: blood. CDR3 DNA: TGTGCCAGCAGCCAATTCAGTGGCGCCGGGGAGCTGTTTTTT. It yields the protein CASSQFSGAGELFF.